The subject of this entry is one TCR beta chain. Individual cDNA molecules were tagged with unique molecular identifiers, the study reported. TCRdb reprocessed the 5' RACE reads via MiXCR and lists one record per CDR3 protein. The sample shows 100,000 or so distinct CDR3 sequences, about an eighth of them seen only once. This record belongs to a study of early T cells in non-severe SARS-CoV-2 infection. CDR3 size: 14 residues. V was trimmed by 3 bases and J by 0 bases, leaving 6 bases between them. Germline loops: CDR1 MNHEY, CDR2 SMNVEV (reference sequence). The specimen was whole blood. This chain joins TRBV27 and TRBJ2-1, with a weak D call TRBD1 (5 bases). This clonotype was obtained from an adult who was a healthcare worker with PCR-confirmed SARS-CoV-2 infection or an uninfected control (not recorded which). As DNA, the CDR3 is TGTGCCAGCAGTTTCAGGGACTCCTACAATGAGCAGTTCTTC. This encodes CASSFRDSYNEQFF.